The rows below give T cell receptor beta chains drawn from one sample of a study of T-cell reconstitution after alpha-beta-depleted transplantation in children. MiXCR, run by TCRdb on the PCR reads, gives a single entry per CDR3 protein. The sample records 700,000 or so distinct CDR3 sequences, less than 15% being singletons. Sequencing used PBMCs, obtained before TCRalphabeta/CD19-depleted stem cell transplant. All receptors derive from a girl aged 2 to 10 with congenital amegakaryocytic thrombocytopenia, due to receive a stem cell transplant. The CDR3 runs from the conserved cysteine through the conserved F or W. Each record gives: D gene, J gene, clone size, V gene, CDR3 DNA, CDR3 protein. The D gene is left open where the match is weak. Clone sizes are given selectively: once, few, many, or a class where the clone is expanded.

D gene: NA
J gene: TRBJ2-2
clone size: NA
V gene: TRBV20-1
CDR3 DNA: TGCAGTGCTGGCGGGGGCCTCACCGGGGAGCTGTTTTTT
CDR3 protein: CSAGGGLTGELFF

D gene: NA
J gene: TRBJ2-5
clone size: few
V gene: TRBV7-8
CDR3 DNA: TGTGCCAGCCTCCCAACCCGGGTGGCGGAGACCCAGTACTTC
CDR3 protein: CASLPTRVAETQYF

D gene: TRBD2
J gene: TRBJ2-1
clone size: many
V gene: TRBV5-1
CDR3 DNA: TGCGCCAGCAGCCAGACTAGCGGGACTGAGCAGTTCTTC
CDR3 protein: CASSQTSGTEQFF

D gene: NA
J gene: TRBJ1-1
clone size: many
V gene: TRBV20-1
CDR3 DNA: TGCAGTGCTAGAGATCCACCTAACACTGAAGCTTTCTTT
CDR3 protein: CSARDPPNTEAFF

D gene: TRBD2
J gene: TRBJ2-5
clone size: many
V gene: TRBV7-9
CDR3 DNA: TGTGCCAGCAGCTTCGGGACTAGCGGAAAAGAGACCCAGTACTTC
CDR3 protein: CASSFGTSGKETQYF

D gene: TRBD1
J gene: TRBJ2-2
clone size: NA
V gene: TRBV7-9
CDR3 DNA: TGTGCCAGCACCACTCCAGGGGGTTCCGGGGAGCTGTTTTTT
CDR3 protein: CASTTPGGSGELFF

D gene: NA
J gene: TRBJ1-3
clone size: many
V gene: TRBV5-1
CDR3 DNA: TGCGCCAGCAGCCAGAGCGGGGGTTCCGGAAACACCATATATTTT
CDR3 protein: CASSQSGGSGNTIYF

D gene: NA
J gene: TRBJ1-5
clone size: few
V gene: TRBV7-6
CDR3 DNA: TGTGCCAGCAGCTCCGGGTTGGGCAGGAGCAATCAGCCCCAGCATTTT
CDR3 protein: CASSSGLGRSNQPQHF

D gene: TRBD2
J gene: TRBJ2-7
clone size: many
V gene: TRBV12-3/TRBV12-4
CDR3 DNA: TGTGCCAGCAGTCTTAGCGGGAGGTTCAACGAGCAGTACTTC
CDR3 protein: CASSLSGRFNEQYF

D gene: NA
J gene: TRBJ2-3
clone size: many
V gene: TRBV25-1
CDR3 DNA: TGTGCCAGCAGTGGCTTCCCCGGGACCACGGATACGCAGTATTTT
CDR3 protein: CASSGFPGTTDTQYF

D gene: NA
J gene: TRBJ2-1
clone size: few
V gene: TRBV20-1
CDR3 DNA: TGCAGTGCTTTCCAACGGGGGACTGAGCAGTTCTTC
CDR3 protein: CSAFQRGTEQFF

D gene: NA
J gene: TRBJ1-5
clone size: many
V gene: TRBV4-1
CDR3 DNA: TGCGCCAGCAGCCAAGAAGTGGCTCTTAGCAATCAGCCCCAGCATTTT
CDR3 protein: CASSQEVALSNQPQHF

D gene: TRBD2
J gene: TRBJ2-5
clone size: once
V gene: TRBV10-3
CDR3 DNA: TGTGCCATCAGTGACCCGGGACTAGCGGGAGCCTTTATCCAGGAGACCCAGAACTTC
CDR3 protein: CAISDPGLAGAFIQETQNF

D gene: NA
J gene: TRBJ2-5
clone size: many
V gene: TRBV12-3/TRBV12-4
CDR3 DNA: TGTGCCAGCAGTTTATCGGCGGAGTGGGAGACCCAGTACTTC
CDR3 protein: CASSLSAEWETQYF